Below, 24 T cell receptor beta chains from the same sample are listed, as sequenced in a study of T-cell reconstitution after alpha-beta-depleted transplantation in children. Unique molecular identifiers featured in how the TCRbeta library was prepared. TCRdb used MiXCR to reprocess the PCR reads, holding one entry per CDR3 protein. This sample has roughly 420,000 distinct CDR3 sequences; roughly 15% occur once, and the top ten carry 25% to 30%. The sequenced sample was PBMCs, mostly from graft donor cells, obtained 360 days after TCRalphabeta/CD19-depleted stem cell transplant. Source of these receptors: a boy younger than two who had a stem cell transplant for Wiskott-Aldrich syndrome, so the T cells may come from the graft donor.

The sample holds a few counts of this clonotype. The chain employs TRBV25-1 and TRBJ2-5; 12 bases line up with TRBD2. J gave up 2 bases and V 7 bases, and 5 bases lay outside the gene matches. Germline V gene data show CDR1 as MGHDK and CDR2 as SYGVNS. The CDR3 length is 15 residues. Written as DNA, the CDR3 is TGTGCCAGCACTCTAGCGGGAGGGAAACAAGAGACCCAGTACTTC. Encoded protein: CASTLAGGKQETQYF.

This clonotype showed up just a few times. This chain joins TRBV2 and TRBJ2-5; D may correspond to TRBD1 or TRBD2 (5 bases each). Germline V gene data show CDR1 as SNHLY and CDR2 as FYNNEI. This CDR3 spans 13 amino acids. V was shortened by 6 bases and J by 3 bases, with 11 bases between the two germline ends. CDR3 sequence: CASRYGTKETQYF. CDR3 bases: TGTGCCAGCAGATACGGGACGAAAGAGACCCAGTACTTC.

This rearrangement joins TRBV20-1 to TRBJ2-7; 8 nucleotides agree with TRBD2. CDR1 is DFQATT, CDR2 SNEGSKA, per germline (reference sequence). Trimming at V came to 0 bases and at J to 3 bases, leaving 10 bases not matched to a gene. The CDR3 consists of 16 residues. CDR3 in DNA: TGCAGTGCTAGAGATCGGCGGGGGGCTCCTCTCTACGAGCAGTACTTC. This encodes CSARDRRGAPLYEQYF.

The chain is built from TRBV20-1 and TRBJ1-6; a weak D match, TRBD1 (5 bases). Between the trimmed V and J ends, which lost 2 bases and 6 bases, there was a span of 11 bases. The CDR3 covers 14 residues. Looked up from germline, CDR1 is DFQATT and CDR2 is SNEGSKA (reference sequence). The CDR3 nucleotides read TGCAGTGCTAGAAGGGACTCGGGTAATTCACCCCTCCACTTT. Its protein product is CSARRDSGNSPLHF.

The chain recombines TRBV5-1 with TRBJ2-3; a possible D gene is TRBD2 (5 bases). The V end lost 1 base, the J end lost 6 bases, and 12 bases lay between the germline ends. Germline CDR1 SGHRS, CDR2 YFSETQ. The CDR3 covers 14 residues. CDR3 sequence reads: CASSLFNIADTQYF. CDR3 nucleotides: TGCGCCAGCAGCTTGTTCAACATAGCGGATACGCAGTATTTT.

The gene calls are TRBV7-6 and TRBJ2-1; 8 bases match TRBD1. The CDR3 is made up of 18 amino acids. Germline-derived CDR1 and CDR2 are SGHVS and FNYEAQ. Germline trimming cut 2 bases from V and 1 base from J; bases unmatched to any gene: 10. CDR3 bases: TGTGCCAGCAGCTTAATTCAGGGGGCGATTAGTTCCTACAATGAGCAGTTCTTC. Translating it yields CASSLIQGAISSYNEQFF.

The chain combines TRBV7-9 with TRBJ1-1; the D is unclear. CDR3 length: 14 amino acids. V lost 2 bases and J lost 8, with 15 bases in between. Germline loops: CDR1 SEHNR, CDR2 FQNEAQ (reference sequence). CDR3 in amino acids: CASSLFGMENEAFF. The CDR3 nucleotides are TGTGCCAGCAGCTTATTCGGGATGGAGAACGAAGCTTTCTTT.

This clonotype was found a few times. The chain couples TRBV12-3 or TRBV12-4 to TRBJ2-3; perhaps TRBD2 as D (6 bases). The CDR3 runs 16 residues. Trimming removed 6 bases from V and 3 bases from J, with 19 bases in between. The CDR3 is CASRPGLREVTDTQYF. The CDR3 coding sequence is TGTGCCAGCAGGCCGGGACTCCGAGAAGTAACAGATACGCAGTATTTT.

This rearrangement joins TRBV5-1 to TRBJ2-7; 12 bases line up with TRBD1. Germline V gene data show CDR1 as SGHRS and CDR2 as YFSETQ. The CDR3 runs 13 residues. Trimming cost V 3 bases and J 6 bases; bases outside gene matches: 1. In nucleotides, the CDR3 is TGCGCCAGCAGCTGGGACAGGGGGCCCGAGCAGTACTTC. Protein: CASSWDRGPEQYF.

Written as DNA, the CDR3 is TGCGCCAGCAGGCAGCAGGGGGCCGCCTACGAGCAGTACTTC. Translating it yields CASRQQGAAYEQYF. The J gene is TRBJ2-7, the V gene TRBV10-2; 8 bases are shared with TRBD1. This CDR3 is 14 amino acids long. Germline assignment: CDR1 WSHSY and CDR2 SAAADI. J was trimmed by 2 bases and V by 6 bases; bases with no gene match: 6.

This clonotype came up a few times. The rearrangement links TRBV7-9 to TRBJ2-7; no clear D gene. Looked up from germline, CDR1 is SEHNR and CDR2 is FQNEAQ (reference sequence). This CDR3 spans 15 amino acids. The V and J ends lost 5 bases and 2 bases respectively, with 16 bases between them. The CDR3 DNA reads TGTGCCAGCAGCCCCCTCACATGGCCCCCCTACGAGCAGTACTTC. Its translation is CASSPLTWPPYEQYF.

This clonotype was counted between two and nine times. This chain links TRBV27 with TRBJ2-7, with D possibly TRBD1 on 5 matching bases. CDR3 length: 15 amino acids. Germline CDR1 MNHEY, CDR2 SMNVEV (reference sequence). The germline V and J ends were trimmed by 0 bases and 1 base, with 10 bases remaining between them. DNA for the CDR3: TGTGCCAGCAGTTTATCGGTGACAGCTTCCTACGAGCAGTACTTC. Its translation: CASSLSVTASYEQYF.

This clonotype showed up just a few times. V is TRBV12-5 and J is TRBJ2-1; maybe TRBD2 (5 bases). Germline CDR1 LGHNT, CDR2 FRNRAP. The CDR3 consists of 14 residues. The V gene lost 4 bases and the J gene lost 3 bases, with 10 bases spanning the gap. Written as DNA, the CDR3 is TGTGCTAGTGGTTGGATCGGGGACTACAATGAGCAGTTCTTC. Amino acid sequence: CASGWIGDYNEQFF.

This clonotype was observed a few times. V gene TRBV6-2 or TRBV6-3 combines with J gene TRBJ2-7; tentative D call: TRBD1 (5 bases). Germline V lookup: CDR1 MNHEY, CDR2 SVGEGT. This CDR3 has 15 amino acids. V dropped 4 bases and J dropped 6 bases, with 19 bases sitting between them. CDR3 DNA sequence: TGTGCCAGCAGTTCGGCAGGGAAAGGCCGGAGCGAGCAGTACTTC. Translated: CASSSAGKGRSEQYF.

This clonotype was counted between two and nine times. The chain combines TRBV6-5 with TRBJ2-7, with 8 bases aligning to TRBD2. V was pared by 2 bases and J by 4 bases, with 4 bases of the junction left unmatched. The CDR3 contains 14 residues. Germline-derived CDR1 and CDR2 are MNHEY and SVGAGI. This CDR3 is CASSYREGRYEQYF. Written as DNA, the CDR3 is TGTGCCAGCAGTTACCGGGAGGGTCGATACGAGCAGTACTTC.

This clonotype was counted a few times. The chain joins TRBV24-1 to TRBJ2-4; D is perhaps TRBD1 (6 bases). CDR1 is KGHDR and CDR2 is SFDVKD in the germline V gene. V was trimmed by 8 bases and J by 9 bases, leaving 34 bases between them. CDR3 size: 19 residues. CDR3 coding DNA: TGTGCCACCACCCCGATTTATGGCCCCGGACAGTTGCTCTGGAGCATTCAGTACTTC. It is translated as CATTPIYGPGQLLWSIQYF.

In this sample, this clonotype turned up many times. The chain combines TRBV20-1 with TRBJ2-7; D is possibly TRBD1 (7 bases). V dropped 3 bases and J dropped 5 bases, with 14 bases sitting between them. The CDR3 spans 13 residues. Germline V gene sequence: CDR1 DFQATT, CDR2 SNEGSKA (reference sequence). CDR3 nucleotides: TGCAGTGCTAGGGGGGGACAGTTCCACGAGCAGTACTTC. Residues: CSARGGQFHEQYF.

In DNA form, the CDR3 reads TGTGCCAGCAGCTTCCTTACCACCGGGGAGCTGTTTTTT. Translation gives CASSFLTTGELFF. V usage is TRBV7-8 and J usage is TRBJ2-2; the D is unclear. Trimming took 3 bases from V and 4 from J, leaving 6 bases between them. Germline V gene sequence: CDR1 SGHVS, CDR2 FQNEAQ. This CDR3 region has 13 residues. The full variable domain, its missing parts supplied by reference TRBV7-8 and TRBJ2-2, is GAGVSQSPRYKVAKRGQDVALRCDPISGHVSLFWYQQALGQGPEFLTYFQNEAQLDKSGLPSDRFFAERPEGSVSTLKIQRTQQEDSAVYLCASSFLTTGELFFGEGSRLTVL.

The genes are TRBV28 and TRBJ2-7, with 9 bases matching TRBD1. The CDR3 consists of 15 residues. V was clipped by 5 bases and J by 4 bases; unmatched bases: 9. Germline V lookup: CDR1 MDHEN, CDR2 SYDVKM. The CDR3 loop reads CASSRSGTGWYEQYF. The CDR3 region has the DNA TGTGCCAGCAGTAGGTCCGGGACAGGGTGGTACGAGCAGTACTTC.

This clonotype has only a few counts. The rearrangement uses TRBV3-1 and TRBJ2-1; tentatively, D is TRBD1 (6 bases). The V and J ends lost 1 base and 8 bases respectively, with 12 bases between them. The CDR3 sequence is 14 residues long. The germline V gene encodes CDR1 LGHDT and CDR2 YNNKEL (reference sequence). CDR3 sequence: CASSQVIQGHEQFF. In nucleotides, the CDR3 is TGTGCCAGCAGCCAAGTCATACAGGGTCATGAGCAGTTCTTC.

Only a few counts were recorded for this clonotype. This chain connects TRBV6-1 to TRBJ1-1, with 12 bases identical to TRBD1. Germline trimming cut 5 bases from V and 1 base from J; bases unmatched to any gene: 8. Germline V gene lookup returns CDR1 MNHNS and CDR2 SASEGT. This CDR3 contains 17 residues. CDR3 in amino acids: CASSPSGTGGRNTEAFF. The DNA of the CDR3 is TGTGCCAGCAGTCCTTCCGGGACAGGGGGCAGGAACACTGAAGCTTTCTTT.

Only a few counts were recorded for this clonotype. This chain joins TRBV9 and TRBJ2-1, with TRBD2 as a possible D gene (6 bases). Germline V gives CDR1 SGDLS, CDR2 YYNGEE. The CDR3 has 17 residues. Trimming took 0 bases from V and 0 from J, leaving 13 bases between them. CDR3: CASSVEGGMSSYNEQFF. The CDR3 bases are TGTGCCAGCAGCGTAGAGGGAGGTATGAGCTCCTACAATGAGCAGTTCTTC.

Many counts were recorded for this clonotype. The V call is TRBV20-1, the J call TRBJ2-7; D is possibly TRBD2 (6 bases). The germline V gene encodes CDR1 DFQATT and CDR2 SNEGSKA (reference sequence). Trimming stripped 0 bases from V and 2 bases from J, with 14 bases between. CDR3 length: 15 amino acids. DNA for the CDR3: TGCAGTGCTAGAGATTTATGGGGGGATCCCTACGAGCAGTACTTC. It codes for CSARDLWGDPYEQYF.

The chain has TRBV24-1 and TRBJ2-5; weak D call: TRBD2 (6 bases). CDR1 and CDR2 (germline): KGHDR, SFDVKD. This CDR3 is 16 amino acids long. Trimming took 3 bases from V and 1 from J, leaving 14 bases between them. CDR3 nucleotide sequence: TGTGCCACCAGTGATCCCCCAGGGACTCTCCAAGAGACCCAGTACTTC. Its translation: CATSDPPGTLQETQYF.